This T cell receptor (beta chain) was sequenced in a study of blood T cells in healthy people across ages. A second about 6 to 11 cycle PCR used barcoded and J-beta primers. MiXCR, run by TCRdb on the 5' RACE reads, gives a single entry per CDR3 protein. This table has around 1.5 million distinct CDR3 sequences, roughly a third appearing once. A word on this clonotype: At one of its ends the junction is not consistent with the germline gene, which may arise from a read error.

The CDR3 is 19 amino acids. The chain has TRBV12-3 or TRBV12-4 and TRBJ2-7; 9 bases are shared with TRBD1. Input material: blood. This TCR derives from a woman in her 30s in good health. The CDR3 loop is CASSSSQTPGQGPWETQDF. In DNA form, the CDR3 reads TGTGCCAGCAGTTCCTCCCAGACACCGGGACAGGGTCCGTGGGAGACCCAGGACTTC.